The subject of this entry is one TCR beta chain. Germline V gives CDR1 MRHNA, CDR2 SNTAGT. Deletions cut 2 bases from V and 2 bases from J, with 6 bases between. The CDR3 is 13 residues long. This sample stems from a study of identifying expanded T cells in peripheral blood. Here immunoSEQ multiplex PCR was the method, and the copy in TCRdb shows in-frame clones only, minus some. The sample shows under 100,000 clones, about 90% of them seen only once. The chain combines TRBV6-4 with TRBJ1-1, with D unclear. The source is a person aged 18 to 70 in good health. The sequencing sample was made of blood. The DNA of the CDR3 is TGTGCCAGCAGTGACAGGGCCAACACTGAAGCTTTCTTT. It translates to CASSDRANTEAFF.